This T cell receptor (beta chain) was captured by sequencing in a study of CXCR3-negative and CXCR3-positive naive CD8 T cells. Study-wide context: Each library held about 1.5 +/- 0.3 million TRB reads, around 150 million in total.

It was by 5' RACE with UMI labels that the TRB cDNA libraries were prepared. TCRdb reprocessed the 5' RACE reads and stores each CDR3 protein as one record, lacking DNA. Its table lists more than 65,000 distinct CDR3 sequences. The CDR3 consists of 13 residues. The germline CDR1 and CDR2 sequences are MNHNY and SVGAGI (reference sequence). The sample comprised naive CXCR3- CD8+ T cells from blood. Subset: CD45RO-CCR7+CD27+CD95- naive CD8+ T cells lacking CXCR3 (TNR3-). The clonotype was recovered from a human donor in good health. Some clones in this sample may be carry-over from other donors' samples. The gene calls are TRBV6-6 and TRBJ2-1; the D gene TCRdb calls, TRBD1, cannot be checked with no DNA. This chain's CDR3 is CASSYGAVGEQFF.